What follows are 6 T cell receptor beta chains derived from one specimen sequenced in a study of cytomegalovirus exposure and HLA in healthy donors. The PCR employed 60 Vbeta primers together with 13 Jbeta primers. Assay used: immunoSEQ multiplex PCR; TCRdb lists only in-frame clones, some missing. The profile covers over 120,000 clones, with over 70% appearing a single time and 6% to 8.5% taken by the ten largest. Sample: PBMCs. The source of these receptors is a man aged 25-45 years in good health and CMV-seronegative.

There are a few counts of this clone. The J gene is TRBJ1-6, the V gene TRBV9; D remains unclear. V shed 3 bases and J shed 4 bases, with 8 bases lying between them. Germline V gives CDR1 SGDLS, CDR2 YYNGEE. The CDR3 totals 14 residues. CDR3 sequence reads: CASSALQYNSPLHF. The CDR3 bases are TGTGCCAGCAGCGCCCTACAGTATAATTCACCCCTCCACTTT.

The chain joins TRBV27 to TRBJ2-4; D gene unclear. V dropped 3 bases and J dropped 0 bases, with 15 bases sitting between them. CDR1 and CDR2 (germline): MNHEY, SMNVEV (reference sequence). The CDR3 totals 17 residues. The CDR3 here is CASSFRGLKLAKNIQYF. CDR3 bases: TGTGCCAGCAGTTTCCGAGGCCTCAAACTAGCCAAAAACATTCAGTACTTC.

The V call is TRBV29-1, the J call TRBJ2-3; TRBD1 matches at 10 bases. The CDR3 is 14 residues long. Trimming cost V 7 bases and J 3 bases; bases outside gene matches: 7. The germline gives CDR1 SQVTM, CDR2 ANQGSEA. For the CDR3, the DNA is TGCAGCGCGGACCGGGACAGGGGTACAGATACGCAGTATTTT. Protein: CSADRDRGTDTQYF.

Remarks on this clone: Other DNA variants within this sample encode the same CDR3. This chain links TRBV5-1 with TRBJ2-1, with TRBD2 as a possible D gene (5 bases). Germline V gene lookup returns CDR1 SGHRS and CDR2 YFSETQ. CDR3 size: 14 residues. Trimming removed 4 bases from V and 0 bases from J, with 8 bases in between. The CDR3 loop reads CASSPGDSYNEQFF. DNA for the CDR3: TGCGCCAGCAGCCCCGGGGACTCCTACAATGAGCAGTTCTTC.

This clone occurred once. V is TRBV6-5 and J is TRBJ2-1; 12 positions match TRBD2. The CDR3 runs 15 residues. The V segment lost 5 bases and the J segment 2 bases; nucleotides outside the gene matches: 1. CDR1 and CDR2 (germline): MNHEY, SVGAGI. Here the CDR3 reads CASSRTSGTYNEQFF. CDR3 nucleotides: TGTGCCAGCAGTCGGACTAGCGGGACCTACAATGAGCAGTTCTTC.

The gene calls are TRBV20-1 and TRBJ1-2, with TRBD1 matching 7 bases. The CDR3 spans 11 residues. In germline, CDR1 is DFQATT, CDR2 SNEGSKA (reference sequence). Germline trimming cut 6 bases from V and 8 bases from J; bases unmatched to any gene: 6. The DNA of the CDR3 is TGCAGTGCCCAGGGGGATCGGGGCTACACCTTC. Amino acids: CSAQGDRGYTF.